The clone carrying this T cell receptor (beta chain) was found a few times. This sample stems from a study of T-cell memory formation after mild COVID-19. MiXCR, applied by TCRdb to the 5' RACE reads, yields one record per CDR3 protein. The sample has hundreds of thousands of distinct CDR3 sequences, roughly 15% seen once. CDR3 length: 15 amino acids. The germline gives CDR1 SGHKS, CDR2 YYEKEE (reference sequence). V dropped 0 bases and J dropped 8 bases, with 14 bases sitting between them. The chain links TRBV5-5 to TRBJ1-4, with D perhaps matching TRBD1 (6 bases). The sequence was collected from a man between 18 and 29 years old who had mild COVID-19 (a few samples of this study predate the infection). Cell type and time point are not known. Sequenced material: PBMCs or a T cell subset sorted from them (not recorded which). DNA of the CDR3: TGTGCCAGCAGCTTGGCTTACCTCCAGGGGGAAAAACTGTTTTTT. Residues: CASSLAYLQGEKLFF.